This TCR beta chain is from a study of blood T cells in healthy people across ages (dated by TCRdb to about 2015). Background for the entire study: In model experiments, template switching captured roughly one uniquely barcoded TCR beta cDNA molecule for every two T cells. Using deep sequencing normalized with unique cDNA molecular identifiers, the study measured how TCR beta repertoire diversity changes with age. Four age groups were formed from the donors: young (average approximately 17 years), middle-aged (approximately 39), aged (about 62) and long-lived (approximately 78). Donors of different ages were randomly distributed across sequencing lanes to avoid experimental bias. The study analyzed two additional independent replicas of 1 million unique cDNA reads from the same blood draw for two donors, one aged 18 to 30 and one aged 80 or older.

The roughly 37 donors, aged about 6 to 95 years, were systemically healthy Caucasian individuals from Russia. Each donor gave approximately 9.3 milliliters of peripheral blood, collected into EDTA-treated Vacutainer tubes. PBMCs were isolated by Ficoll-Paque density-gradient centrifugation, with at least 7 million obtained per sample. Total RNA, at least 6 micrograms per sample, was extracted from PBMCs with Trizol reagent. Naive CD45RAhigh/CD27high T cell percentages were measured by flow cytometry on a PBMC aliquot from every donor. Paper-wide results and their limitations: As age increased, observed TCR beta diversity per million T cells dropped in a roughly linear way, and a significant reduction was already evident by age 40. Estimates of total diversity from one million sequenced T cells were regarded as lower bounds and underestimates. The long-lived group showed more naive CD4+ T cells, fewer expanded clones and increased TCR diversity than the aged group, suggesting age selection. There was a strong correlation between observed TCR beta diversity and the percentage of naive T cells measured by flow cytometry. Because profiling used bulk unsorted PBMCs, naive and antigen-experienced compartments could not be compared conclusively. Donor CMV infection status was unknown, potentially confounding age-related changes in expanded clonotypes.

Receptor libraries were prepared by 5' RACE. Sequenced using an Illumina HiSeq 2500. A second roughly 6 to 12 cycle PCR used a sample-barcoded 5' primer and a J-beta primer mix. A template-switch 5' adaptor carrying 12 random nucleotides introduced a unique molecular identifier onto each TCR beta cDNA molecule. At least 2.5 million CDR3-containing paired-end reads were obtained from each sample. First-strand cDNA synthesis was performed from all RNA using the Mint cDNA synthesis kit, with priming by a TRBC-specific oligonucleotide. All cDNA was treated with uracil-DNA glycosylase and then went through a first 18-cycle PCR with the universal primers M1SS and BC2_uni_R. The authors processed their data as follows. Each sample was normalized by randomly selecting 1 million high-quality reads, each carrying a distinct molecular identifier. Instead of being binned into consensus sequences, reads that shared molecular identifiers were thrown out. MiTCR, run with a Q25 quality threshold and the strictest error-elimination algorithm, handled CDR3 identification, clonotype clustering and error correction. Lower-bound total TCR beta diversity was estimated with a nonparametric unseen species model using Euler transformation. TCRdb itself trimmed the public reads at Q25 with fastp, ran MiXCR and retained productive beta chains. For every CDR3 protein sequence, its rows merge into one entry that carries the most common genes and DNA. The V and J calls, along with clone size, are taken from TCRdb and not from the paper's own processing. For this sample there are 650,000 to 700,000 distinct CDR3 sequences; roughly half appear just once. Approximately 15% of the sample lies in the top ten.

CDR1 and CDR2, per the germline V gene, are SGHTA and FQGTGA. The CDR3 spans 13 residues, from the cysteine through the phenylalanine. Only CDR3 DNA is held: 39 bases, read in frame from base 1. This clonotype came up many times. Its recognized antigen is unknown. One end of the junction does not line up with germline, which may come from a read error. The chain is encoded by TRBV7-3 joined to TRBJ2-7; TRBD1 might be the D gene, on 6 matching bases. The sequencing input was blood. This TCR came from an elderly woman in good health. Here is the DNA: TGTGCCAGCAGTTTAACCGGGACAACCGAGCAGTACTTC. Its product reads: CASSLTGTTEQYF. With all but the CDR3 taken from the reference TRBV7-3 and TRBJ2-7 genes, the full variable domain is: GAGVSQTPSNKVTEKGKYVELRCDPISGHTALYWYRQSLGQGPEFLIYFQGTGAADDSGLPNDRFFAVRPEGSVSTLKIQRTERGDSAVYLCASSLTGTTEQYFGPGTRLTVT.